This TCR beta chain emerged from a study of beta chain features in type 1 diabetes. Notes on the study in general: Type 1 diabetes patients had TCRB CDR3s that were shorter (moderately but significantly so) in all four CD4+ subsets. Possibly, sequencing cDNA over-represented cells that had high TCR expression levels.

This clone has a handful of counts. Antigen unknown. As every portion of the isolated RNA was reverse transcribed, the sequencing read expressed TCRB transcripts. Generated by immunoSEQ multiplex PCR, the TCRdb table keeps only in-frame clones and is missing some. Here the sample spans 300,000 to 450,000 clones, 8% to 10% being singletons. The CDR3 length is 15 residues. The germline V gene encodes CDR1 SGHRS and CDR2 YFSETQ. The V end lost 2 bases, the J end lost 0 bases, and 6 bases lay between the germline ends. Sample: central memory CD4+ T cells from blood. The rearrangement joins TRBV5-1 to TRBJ2-6, with D unresolved. The TCR was taken from a young man with type 1 diabetes. The DNA of the CDR3 is TGCGCCAGCAGCTTATTAATCTCTGGGGCCAACGTCCTGACTTTC. Its protein product is CASSLLISGANVLTF.